The 23 T cell receptor beta chains below were found in one sample sequenced in a study of shared clonotypes between healthy human individuals. The protocol was immunoSEQ multiplex PCR, while the TCRdb copy is restricted to in-frame clones and leaves out a portion. This table holds millions of clones, about 92% found once. In the naive CD8 group, cells lacked CD45RO and were positively selected for CCR7, so terminally differentiated effector memory CD45RA+ cells were left out. The sequenced material came from naive CD8+ T cells from PBMCs. The source of these receptors is a man younger than 30 in good health. Some clones in this sample may be carry-over from other donors' samples.

This sequence joins TRBV5-8 and TRBJ2-4; D might be TRBD2 (6 bases). The V and J ends lost 4 bases and 10 bases respectively, with 18 bases between them. Germline CDR1 and CDR2: SGHTS and YDEGEE. The CDR3 extends over 14 amino acids. As DNA, the CDR3 is TGTGCCAGCAGCCGGACTATAATTAAACCTATTCAGTACTTC. Amino acid sequence: CASSRTIIKPIQYF.

The CDR3 spells CASSFGFGELFF. In nucleotides, the CDR3 is TGTGCCAGCAGTTTTGGTTTCGGGGAGCTGTTTTTT. J is TRBJ2-2 and V is TRBV27; D ambiguous. There are 12 residues in the CDR3. Germline-derived CDR1 and CDR2 are MNHEY and SMNVEV (reference sequence). Trimming removed 3 bases at V and 7 bases at J, with 6 bases between.

This clone was picked up one time. This chain connects TRBV4-1 to TRBJ2-2; no firm D call. The CDR3 consists of 16 residues. Germline loops: CDR1 MGHRA, CDR2 YSYEKL. Trimming removed 7 bases at V and 0 bases at J, with 15 bases between. The CDR3 DNA reads TGCGCCAGCACCCCAGTCGGGCGCTCGAACACCGGGGAGCTGTTTTTT. It encodes CASTPVGRSNTGELFF.

The chain links TRBV27 to TRBJ2-1; tentative D call: TRBD2 (5 bases). Germline assignment: CDR1 MNHEY and CDR2 SMNVEV (reference sequence). V was cut by 3 bases and J by 7 bases, with 13 bases left in between. The CDR3 is 14 residues long. The CDR3 loop reads CASSLRALGNEQFF. The DNA of the CDR3 is TGTGCCAGCAGTTTGCGGGCCTTGGGTAATGAGCAGTTCTTC.

This chain joins TRBV7-9 and TRBJ1-1; D not resolved. The CDR3 covers 14 residues. Trimming shortened V by 4 bases and J by 3 bases, and 12 bases separated the two germline ends. Germline V lookup: CDR1 SEHNR, CDR2 FQNEAQ (reference sequence). CDR3 protein: CASSSPDGYTEAFF. CDR3 nucleotide sequence: TGTGCCAGCAGCTCCCCCGATGGGTACACTGAAGCTTTCTTT.

This chain uses TRBV2 with TRBJ1-4, with D tentatively TRBD1 (6 bases). V was clipped by 3 bases and J by 4 bases, with 15 bases between them. Germline V lookup: CDR1 SNHLY, CDR2 FYNNEI. The CDR3 has 16 amino acids. The CDR3 sequence is CASSDADSRGNEKLFF. CDR3 nucleotides: TGTGCCAGCAGTGACGCGGACAGCAGGGGTAATGAAAAACTGTTTTTT.

This clone came up once. The rearrangement joins TRBV7-3 to TRBJ2-3; 9 bases align to TRBD1. Germline CDR1 reads SGHTA; CDR2 reads FQGTGA. The CDR3 totals 15 residues. V gave up 1 base and J gave up 10 bases; unmatched junction bases: 9. The CDR3 sequence is CASSLRGTGRSPQYF. The CDR3 region has the DNA TGTGCCAGCAGCTTAAGGGGGACAGGGCGGAGTCCGCAGTATTTT.

The CDR3 here is CASSQSTGAMGNQPQHF. Here the CDR3 DNA reads TGCGCCAGCAGCCAATCGACAGGGGCGATGGGCAATCAGCCCCAGCATTTT. The chain combines TRBV4-3 with TRBJ1-5; the match to TRBD1 covers 8 bases. J lost 2 bases, V lost 2 bases, and 8 bases had no gene match. The V gene's germline CDR1 is LGHNA and CDR2 YSLEER. The CDR3 is 17 residues long.

The V and J genes are TRBV11-2 and TRBJ2-5; possibly TRBD1 or TRBD2 for D (5 bases each). This CDR3 is 18 amino acids long. Per the germline V gene, CDR1 is SGHAT and CDR2 is FQNNGV. The germline V and J ends were trimmed by 1 base and 0 bases, with 18 bases remaining between them. CDR3 in DNA: TGTGCCAGCAGCTTAGGAGGAAGGGACGGACAACACCAAGAGACCCAGTACTTC. Translation gives CASSLGGRDGQHQETQYF.

This sequence joins TRBV9 and TRBJ1-2, with D tentatively TRBD1 (6 bases). This CDR3 contains 13 residues. In germline, CDR1 is SGDLS, CDR2 YYNGEE. The V end was cut by 3 bases, the J end by 8 bases, with 14 bases between. CDR3 sequence reads: CASSADSPPGYTF. DNA for the CDR3: TGTGCCAGCAGCGCGGACAGTCCCCCCGGCTACACCTTC. The whole variable domain, remainder taken from reference TRBV9 and TRBJ1-2, is DSGVTQTPKHLITATGQRVTLRCSPRSGDLSVYWYQQSLDQGLQFLIQYYNGEERAKGNILERFSAQQFPDLHSELNLSSLELGDSALYFCASSADSPPGYTFGSGTRLTVV.

The genes are TRBV10-1 and TRBJ2-7; 7 nucleotides agree with TRBD1. This CDR3 contains 13 residues. The V segment lost 4 bases and the J segment 3 bases; nucleotides outside the gene matches: 3. The germline gives CDR1 WNHNN, CDR2 SYGVQD (reference sequence). CDR3 region: CASSGQGGYEQYF. The CDR3 region has the DNA TGCGCCAGCAGTGGACAGGGCGGCTACGAGCAGTACTTC.

V is TRBV30 and J is TRBJ1-1; 8 bases align to TRBD1. CDR1 is GTSNPN, CDR2 SVGIG, per germline (reference sequence). The V gene end was trimmed by 4 bases and the J gene end by 10 bases; junction bases not matched to a gene: 5. This CDR3 contains 11 residues. CDR3 residues: CAWTLDRGAFF. DNA for the CDR3: TGTGCCTGGACTCTCGACAGGGGAGCTTTCTTT.

This chain connects TRBV29-1 to TRBJ2-2; tentatively, D is TRBD1 or TRBD2 (5 bases each). The germline V gene encodes CDR1 SQVTM and CDR2 ANQGSEA. The CDR3 has 14 amino acids. V lost 7 bases, J lost 6 bases, and 18 bases lay in between. The DNA of the CDR3 is TGCAGCGCGAGGGGACCTTTGGATTCCGGGGAGCTGTTTTTT. This translates into CSARGPLDSGELFF.

CDR3: CASSYGLAGVTGELFF. The CDR3 DNA sequence: TGTGCCAGCAGCTATGGACTAGCGGGAGTAACCGGGGAGCTGTTTTTT. V and J are TRBV7-2 and TRBJ2-2; the match to TRBD2 covers 13 bases. V shed 4 bases and J 5 bases; nucleotides not matched to a gene: 4. The germline CDR1 and CDR2 sequences are SGHTA and FQGNSA. This CDR3 is 16 amino acids long.

J is TRBJ2-7 and V is TRBV4-2, with 8 nucleotides matching TRBD1. Looked up from germline, CDR1 is LGHNA and CDR2 is YNFKEQ. V shed 1 base, J shed 1 base, and the junction held 3 bases outside the gene matches. The CDR3 is 15 amino acids. CDR3 amino acids: CASSQGQGPSYEQYF. In DNA, the CDR3 is TGTGCCAGCAGCCAAGGACAGGGGCCATCCTACGAGCAGTACTTC.

The V gene is TRBV28, the J gene TRBJ1-2; 7 positions match TRBD1. The CDR3 consists of 14 residues. The trim removed 5 bases at V and 2 bases at J, leaving 5 bases unmatched. Looked up from germline, CDR1 is MDHEN and CDR2 is SYDVKM. The CDR3 DNA reads as TGTGCCAGCAGTGCCAAGACAGGGAACTATGGCTACACCTTC. It codes for CASSAKTGNYGYTF.

V gene TRBV29-1 combines with J gene TRBJ2-3; either TRBD1 or TRBD2 may supply D (6 bases each). This CDR3 has 15 amino acids. Trimming stripped 0 bases from V and 5 bases from J, with 15 bases between. Germline V gene data show CDR1 as SQVTM and CDR2 as ANQGSEA. As DNA, the CDR3 is TGCAGCGTTGAAGAGACCGGGGGCGCGATAGATACGCAGTATTTT. It specifies CSVEETGGAIDTQYF.

This clone was counted a single time. The chain couples TRBV4-2 to TRBJ1-2; 8 positions agree with TRBD1. The CDR3 runs to 15 residues. Germline V CDR1 and CDR2: LGHNA, YNFKEQ. V dropped 0 bases and J dropped 7; count of bases not matched to a gene: 7. The CDR3 sequence is CASSQDSQGAAGYTF. For the CDR3, the DNA is TGTGCCAGCAGCCAAGATAGCCAGGGGGCGGCTGGCTACACCTTC.

The chain joins TRBV27 to TRBJ2-1; D might be TRBD2 (5 bases). The CDR3 totals 15 residues. Per germline, CDR1 MNHEY and CDR2 SMNVEV (reference sequence). Deletions cut 2 bases from V and 3 bases from J, with 11 bases between. CDR3 nucleotide sequence: TGTGCCAGCAGTTTAGCCCCCGCGGGCTACAATGAGCAGTTCTTC. The encoded protein is CASSLAPAGYNEQFF.

The chain employs TRBV5-6 and TRBJ1-2; D is unclear. V lost 0 bases and J lost 3, with 12 bases in between. Germline V gene sequence: CDR1 SGHDT, CDR2 YYEEEE. CDR3 length: 15 amino acids. The CDR3 sequence is CASSLGGQTYYGYTF. Written as DNA, the CDR3 is TGTGCCAGCAGCTTGGGAGGTCAGACATACTATGGCTACACCTTC.

J is TRBJ1-2 and V is TRBV27, with D perhaps TRBD1 (5 bases). This CDR3 region has 16 residues. The V gene's germline CDR1 is MNHEY and CDR2 SMNVEV (reference sequence). With 6 bases removed from V and 4 bases from J, the gap between germline ends came to 21 bases. As DNA, the CDR3 is TGTGCCAGCAGCCCCGTAGGTGGGGAGGGGATCTATGGCTACACCTTC. It yields the protein CASSPVGGEGIYGYTF.

The V call is TRBV21-1, the J call TRBJ2-7; the table's D call TRBD1 went unverified against the DNA. TRBV21-1 is given as a pseudogene. This CDR3 comprises 14 residues. As DNA, the CDR3 is TGTGCCAGCAGCAATACCATACCACAGTACGAGCAGTACTTC. This gives the protein CASSNTIPQYEQYF.

This clone has a single count. This rearrangement joins TRBV7-3 to TRBJ2-1, with 7 bases matching TRBD1. The ends lost 2 bases at V and 5 bases at J; junction bases unmatched: 9. Germline V CDR1 and CDR2: SGHTA, FQGTGA. The length of the CDR3 is 16 residues. CDR3 in amino acids: CASSLERSGTDNEQFF. CDR3 nucleotides: TGTGCCAGCAGCTTAGAAAGGAGTGGGACAGACAATGAGCAGTTCTTC.